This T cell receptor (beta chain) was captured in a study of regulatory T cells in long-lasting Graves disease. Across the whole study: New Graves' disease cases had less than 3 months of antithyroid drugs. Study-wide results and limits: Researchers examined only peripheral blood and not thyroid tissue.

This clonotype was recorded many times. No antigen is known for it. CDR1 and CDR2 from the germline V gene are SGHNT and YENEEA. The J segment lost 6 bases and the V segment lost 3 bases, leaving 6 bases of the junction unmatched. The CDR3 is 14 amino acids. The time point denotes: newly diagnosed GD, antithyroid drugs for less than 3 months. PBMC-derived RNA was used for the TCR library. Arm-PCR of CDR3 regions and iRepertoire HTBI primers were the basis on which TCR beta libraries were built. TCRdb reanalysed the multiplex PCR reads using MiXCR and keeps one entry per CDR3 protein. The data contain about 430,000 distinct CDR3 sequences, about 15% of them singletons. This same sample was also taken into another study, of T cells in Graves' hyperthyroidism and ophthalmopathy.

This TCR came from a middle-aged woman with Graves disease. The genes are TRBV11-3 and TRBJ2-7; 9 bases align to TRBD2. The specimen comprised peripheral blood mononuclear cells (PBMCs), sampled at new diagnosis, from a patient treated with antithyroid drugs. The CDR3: CASSFSGGSFEQYF. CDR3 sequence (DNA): TGTGCCAGCAGCTTTAGCGGGGGCTCTTTCGAGCAGTACTTC.